This T cell receptor (beta chain) came from a study of shared clonotypes between healthy human individuals. TCRdb's table, derived via immunoSEQ multiplex PCR, lists solely in-frame clones and lacks some. The sample lists 1.4 million or so clones, about 98.5% occurring once. The CDR3 spans 17 residues. CDR1 is SGHRS and CDR2 is YFSETQ in the germline V gene. V gave up 0 bases and J gave up 4 bases, with 18 bases separating them. Sequencing used naive CD4+ T cells sorted from blood. Subset indicated: CD45RA+ positively selected. The origin of this receptor is a man aged 25-40 years in good health. The V and J genes are TRBV5-1 and TRBJ2-3, with D possibly matching TRBD2 (5 bases). DNA for the CDR3: TGCGCCAGCAGCTTGGAAGCGGCCCTAATCCGCCCAGATACGCAGTATTTT. It specifies CASSLEAALIRPDTQYF.